This entry lists 32 T cell receptor beta chains sequenced from one sample in a study of CD8 T cells in Susac syndrome. After extraction with the RNeasy kit, roughly 0.45 to 1 ug of the RNA was reverse transcribed using random hexamers. TCRdb fed the immunoSEQ multiplex PCR reads into MiXCR, producing one record per CDR3 protein. The data hold around 270,000 distinct CDR3 sequences, with approximately 85% observed a single time. The sample consisted of CD8+ T cells from PBMCs. The origin of the receptors is a human donor with multiple sclerosis.

The chain combines TRBV30 with TRBJ2-7; D gene uncertain. This CDR3 region has 15 residues. Germline values: CDR1 GTSNPN, CDR2 SVGIG (reference sequence). V lost 0 bases, J lost 5 bases, and 17 bases lay in between. The CDR3 nucleotides are TGTGCCTGGAGTGTCGGCCCCTCGACGGCCCACGAGCAGTACTTC. This codes for CAWSVGPSTAHEQYF.

V is TRBV7-9 and J is TRBJ2-6; D possibly corresponds to TRBD1 (6 bases). Germline lookup yields CDR1 SEHNR and CDR2 FQNEAQ (reference sequence). This CDR3 contains 15 residues. Between the trimmed V and J ends, which lost 5 bases and 2 bases, there was a span of 10 bases. The CDR3 bases are TGTGCCAGCAGCATCACAGGGACTGGGGCCAACGTCCTGACTTTC. This encodes CASSITGTGANVLTF.

The J gene is TRBJ1-2, the V gene TRBV2; D possibly corresponds to TRBD1 (6 bases). The CDR3 runs to 14 residues. V was clipped by 8 bases and J by 3 bases, with 16 bases between them. The V gene's germline CDR1 is SNHLY and CDR2 FYNNEI. CDR3 coding DNA: TGTGCCAGCGGGGGGCGCACAGGGTACTATGGCTACACCTTC. Encoded protein: CASGGRTGYYGYTF.

The chain recombines TRBV28 with TRBJ2-3; 15 bases are a match to TRBD2. The V and J ends lost 4 bases and 1 base, in that order; junction bases with no gene match: 12. Germline V gene sequence: CDR1 MDHEN, CDR2 SYDVKM. The CDR3 is made up of 20 amino acids. This CDR3 is CASSYETGTSGRRGTDTQYF. DNA for the CDR3: TGTGCCAGCAGTTACGAGACCGGGACTAGCGGGAGGAGGGGCACAGATACGCAGTATTTT.

The chain joins TRBV19 to TRBJ2-2, with 7 nucleotides matching TRBD1. The J segment lost 4 bases and the V segment lost 3 bases, leaving 17 bases of the junction unmatched. Germline loops: CDR1 LNHDA, CDR2 SQIVND (reference sequence). CDR3 length: 19 residues. For the CDR3, the DNA is TGTGCCAGTAGTATTGCGGGTATAACTCGGGACAGCTTCACCGGGGAGCTGTTTTTT. Translating gives CASSIAGITRDSFTGELFF.

The chain joins TRBV9 to TRBJ2-3; D possibly corresponds to TRBD2 (5 bases). CDR3 length: 13 amino acids. Per germline, CDR1 SGDLS and CDR2 YYNGEE. V was trimmed by 7 bases and J by 1 base, leaving 10 bases between them. The CDR3 loop is CASGGSGTDTQYF. CDR3 DNA sequence: TGTGCCAGCGGAGGTAGCGGCACAGATACGCAGTATTTT.

The V call is TRBV5-4, the J call TRBJ2-5, with D possibly matching TRBD1 (5 bases). This CDR3 contains 15 residues. Trimming removed 4 bases at V and 0 bases at J, with 13 bases between. Germline-derived CDR1 and CDR2 are SGHNT and YYREEE (reference sequence). The CDR3 nucleotides are TGTGCCAGCAGCCAGGACACATTGTACCAAGAGACCCAGTACTTC. Its translation is CASSQDTLYQETQYF.

The chain links TRBV6-5 to TRBJ2-5; 7 bases fit TRBD1. The CDR3 loop spans 16 amino acids. CDR1 is MNHEY, CDR2 SVGAGI, per germline. Losses at the gene ends were 4 bases for V and 7 bases for J; bases not matched to a gene: 15. CDR3: CASSCRDRPKVGTQYF. As DNA, the CDR3 is TGTGCCAGCAGTTGTAGGGACAGACCTAAGGTAGGGACCCAGTACTTC.

The V call is TRBV20-1, the J call TRBJ2-7; D is unresolved. Looked up from germline, CDR1 is DFQATT and CDR2 is SNEGSKA (reference sequence). The ends were cut back, 1 base at V and 4 bases at J, with 17 bases in the middle. The CDR3 contains 15 residues. This chain's CDR3 is CSARAQAAHFYEQYF. CDR3 nucleotide sequence: TGCAGTGCTAGAGCGCAGGCAGCCCATTTTTACGAGCAGTACTTC.

This sequence joins TRBV7-9 and TRBJ1-5; 9 nucleotides align to TRBD1. In germline, CDR1 is SEHNR, CDR2 FQNEAQ (reference sequence). The junction had 4 bases not matched to a gene; V was cut back by 0 bases and J by 1 base. CDR3 length: 17 residues. The chain's CDR3 is CASSLAGTGMSNQPQHF. DNA of the CDR3: TGTGCCAGCAGCTTAGCGGGGACAGGGATGAGCAATCAGCCCCAGCATTTT.

The V and J genes are TRBV25-1 and TRBJ2-3; TRBD1 is a possible D gene (6 bases). Germline V gives CDR1 MGHDK, CDR2 SYGVNS. This CDR3 spans 12 amino acids. V gave up 4 bases and J gave up 6 bases, with 8 bases separating them. CDR3 sequence (DNA): TGTGCCAGCAGTGCAGGGGAGGATACGCAGTATTTT. As protein: CASSAGEDTQYF.

On this clonotype itself: Germline is not matched at one junction end, which may reflect a read error. This rearrangement joins TRBV4-3 to TRBJ2-7; perhaps TRBD2 as D (6 bases). CDR3 length equals 14 residues. The germline V gene encodes CDR1 LGHNA and CDR2 YSLEER. Here the CDR3 DNA reads TGTGCCAGCAGCCAAGACGGGGGAGGATACGAGCAGTACTTC. Protein product: CASSQDGGGYEQYF.

This clonotype was seen a single time. The CDR3 reads CASRPHYRLAGTRSPLNEQFF. DNA of the CDR3: TGTGCCAGCAGACCCCATTACCGACTAGCGGGAACACGAAGTCCTCTCAATGAGCAGTTCTTC. V and J are TRBV12-3 or TRBV12-4 and TRBJ2-1; TRBD2 agrees at 11 bases. The CDR3 is 21 residues long. J gave up 6 bases and V 6 bases, and 25 bases lay outside the gene matches.

V and J are TRBV29-1 and TRBJ1-2, with 7 positions matching TRBD1. This CDR3 has 11 amino acids. The V and J ends lost 7 bases and 7 bases, in that order; junction bases with no gene match: 6. Germline lookup yields CDR1 SQVTM and CDR2 ANQGSEA. In nucleotides, the CDR3 is TGCAGCGCACTCTCAGGGGGTGGCTACACCTTC. It codes for CSALSGGGYTF.

The gene calls are TRBV7-9 and TRBJ2-6, with D possibly called TRBD1 or TRBD2 (5 bases each). Germline assignment: CDR1 SEHNR and CDR2 FQNEAQ (reference sequence). V was trimmed by 1 base and J by 2 bases, leaving 12 bases between them. The CDR3 is 17 amino acids. Written as DNA, the CDR3 is TGTGCCAGCAGCTTAGGGCCCGGGGACCCTGGGGCCAACGTCCTGACTTTC. It translates to CASSLGPGDPGANVLTF.

V gene TRBV11-2 combines with J gene TRBJ2-1, with a tentative D call TRBD2 (6 bases). The CDR3 contains 12 residues. Trimming stripped 11 bases from V and 2 bases from J, with 10 bases between. Germline V gene sequence: CDR1 SGHAT, CDR2 FQNNGV. For the CDR3, the DNA is TGTGCCTGCCGGGAGCCCTACAATGAGCAGTTCTTC. Its protein product is CACREPYNEQFF.

The chain links TRBV6-1 to TRBJ2-2; 7 bases match TRBD2. From germline, CDR1 is MNHNS and CDR2 SASEGT. The V and J ends lost 5 bases and 5 bases, in that order; junction bases with no gene match: 17. There are 18 residues in the CDR3. The CDR3 DNA reads as TGTGCCAGCAGTCGGCGACTAGCCGGTTTCAGGAGGACCGGGGAGCTGTTTTTT. Translating gives CASSRRLAGFRRTGELFF.

This rearrangement joins TRBV15 to TRBJ2-7; TRBD1 might be the D (5 bases). Deletions cut 2 bases from V and 1 base from J, with 15 bases between. This CDR3 comprises 16 residues. In germline, CDR1 is LNHNV, CDR2 YYDKDF (reference sequence). CDR3 DNA sequence: TGTGCCACCAGCAGATCCGCAGGGCAAGGGTCCTACGAGCAGTACTTC. As protein: CATSRSAGQGSYEQYF.

This clonotype was seen only a few times. The chain carries TRBV6-1 and TRBJ1-2; TRBD1 aligns across 9 bases. Germline CDR1 reads MNHNS; CDR2 reads SASEGT. The J segment lost 4 bases and the V segment lost 4 bases, leaving 7 bases of the junction unmatched. The CDR3 contains 15 residues. This CDR3 is CASSGRDREGYGYTF. The CDR3 nucleotides are TGTGCCAGCAGTGGCCGGGACAGGGAAGGCTATGGCTACACCTTC.

The chain uses TRBV5-1 and TRBJ2-2; 7 positions agree with TRBD2. Per the germline V gene, CDR1 is SGHRS and CDR2 is YFSETQ. The junction had 5 bases not matched to a gene; V was cut back by 4 bases and J by 2 bases. CDR3 size: 15 residues. Here the CDR3 DNA reads TGCGCCAGCAGCCCCCTAGCGGAAAACACCGGGGAGCTGTTTTTT. Residues: CASSPLAENTGELFF. The full variable domain, completed using reference TRBV5-1 and TRBJ2-2, is KAGVTQTPRYLIKTRGQQVTLSCSPISGHRSVSWYQQTPGQGLQFLFEYFSETQRNKGNFPGRFSGRQFSNSRSEMNVSTLELGDSALYLCASSPLAENTGELFFGEGSRLTVL.

The chain carries TRBV7-9 and TRBJ2-7; the D is unclear. CDR1 and CDR2 from the germline V gene are SEHNR and FQNEAQ (reference sequence). V gave up 5 bases and J gave up 3 bases, with 20 bases separating them. This CDR3 comprises 16 residues. The CDR3, as DNA: TGTGCCAGCAGCCATGATGGGGTATCGGCCCTCTACGAGCAGTACTTC. Its protein product is CASSHDGVSALYEQYF.

This chain links TRBV4-1 with TRBJ1-2, with 8 bases lining up with TRBD1. V was pared by 1 base and J by 2 bases, with 0 bases of the junction left unmatched. Germline CDR1 MGHRA, CDR2 YSYEKL. This CDR3 comprises 14 residues. CDR3 sequence reads: CASSQGTGNYGYTF. CDR3 bases: TGCGCCAGCAGCCAAGGGACAGGGAACTATGGCTACACCTTC.

The chain links TRBV19 to TRBJ2-1; TRBD2 is a possible D gene (6 bases). V lost 5 bases and J 3 bases, leaving 14 bases between the germline ends. CDR1 LNHDA and CDR2 SQIVND come from the germline V gene (reference sequence). The CDR3 length is 15 residues. As DNA, the CDR3 is TGTGCCAGTAGTGCCGGGGGAGTGGGCTACAATGAGCAGTTCTTC. The encoded protein is CASSAGGVGYNEQFF.

V is TRBV6-6 and J is TRBJ2-2, with TRBD1 identical over 7 bases. The J segment lost 2 bases and the V segment lost 4 bases, leaving 4 bases of the junction unmatched. Germline assignment: CDR1 MNHNY and CDR2 SVGAGI (reference sequence). The CDR3 contains 15 residues. This chain's CDR3 is CASSWGQYNTGELFF. CDR3 sequence (DNA): TGTGCCAGCAGTTGGGGACAGTACAACACCGGGGAGCTGTTTTTT.

V is TRBV14 and J is TRBJ2-7; 10 positions agree with TRBD1. CDR1 SGHDN and CDR2 FVKESK come from the germline V gene. CDR3 size: 17 residues. The V and J ends lost 2 bases and 7 bases, in that order; junction bases with no gene match: 14. CDR3 nucleotide sequence: TGTGCCAGCAGCCAACCTGCGAGGACAGGGGGGATCTTGGAGCAGTACTTC. Protein: CASSQPARTGGILEQYF.

J is TRBJ2-7 and V is TRBV20-1, with 11 nucleotides matching TRBD2. The germline V gene encodes CDR1 DFQATT and CDR2 SNEGSKA (reference sequence). This CDR3 comprises 17 residues. Germline trimming cut 0 bases from V and 3 bases from J; bases unmatched to any gene: 10. CDR3 loop: CSARDFEGTSGYYEQYF. In nucleotides, the CDR3 is TGCAGTGCTAGAGATTTCGAGGGGACTAGCGGATACTACGAGCAGTACTTC.

This clonotype has more than one count but fewer than ten. This CDR3 is CASSHVPFRTWDDTEAFF. The CDR3 DNA reads as TGTGCCAGCAGCCACGTTCCCTTCCGGACTTGGGACGACACTGAAGCTTTCTTT. This chain uses TRBV4-2 with TRBJ1-1; tentatively, D is TRBD1 (5 bases). The V gene's germline CDR1 is LGHNA and CDR2 YNFKEQ. This CDR3 region has 18 residues. V dropped 3 bases and J dropped 3 bases, with 23 bases sitting between them.

The J gene is TRBJ2-2, the V gene TRBV27; 7 bases line up with TRBD1. V lost 7 bases to trimming and J lost 1 base; unmatched junction nucleotides: 9. CDR3 length: 16 amino acids. Germline V gives CDR1 MNHEY, CDR2 SMNVEV (reference sequence). CDR3 nucleotide sequence: TGTGCCAGCACCCCATGGGACAGACTGAACACCGGGGAGCTGTTTTTT. This gives the protein CASTPWDRLNTGELFF.

This clonotype appeared a single time. The chain couples TRBV24-1 to TRBJ2-5; 9 bases line up with TRBD1. CDR1 KGHDR and CDR2 SFDVKD come from the germline V gene. CDR3 length equals 16 residues. Trimming at V came to 12 bases and at J to 1 base, leaving 14 bases not matched to a gene. The CDR3 DNA is TGTGCCGCCGGCGGCCGGGACAGGGTGAGCCAAGAGACCCAGTACTTC. Translating it yields CAAGGRDRVSQETQYF.

The chain couples TRBV9 to TRBJ2-7, with a tentative D call TRBD2 (5 bases). V was clipped by 3 bases and J by 1 base, with 14 bases between them. The CDR3 is 15 amino acids. The germline V gene has CDR1 SGDLS and CDR2 YYNGEE. CDR3 coding DNA: TGTGCCAGCAGCGGAGCCGGGAATCCTTCCTACGAGCAGTACTTC. Translating it yields CASSGAGNPSYEQYF.

The CDR3 nucleotides read TGCAGTGCCCAGCCCAAGGGGACAGGGGCCCGGGGGGGCGGGGAGCTGTTTTTT. Translated, it gives CSAQPKGTGARGGGELFF. The chain links TRBV20-1 to TRBJ2-2; 10 nucleotides line up with TRBD1. The CDR3 has 18 amino acids. Germline CDR1 reads DFQATT; CDR2 reads SNEGSKA (reference sequence). J gave up 7 bases and V 6 bases, and 20 bases lay outside the gene matches.

In this sample, this clonotype turned up once. The chain uses TRBV2 and TRBJ2-7; D gene unclear. Trimming stripped 0 bases from V and 5 bases from J, with 11 bases between. This CDR3 is 14 amino acids long. Germline CDR1 SNHLY, CDR2 FYNNEI. CDR3 residues: CASSEAPVTDEQYF. The CDR3 region has the DNA TGTGCCAGCAGTGAAGCCCCCGTGACCGACGAGCAGTACTTC.